This entry describes one TCR beta chain. The antigen remains undetermined. Multiplex touch-down PCR with TRB-A/B primers amplified rearranged V-D-J TRB sequences. One entry per CDR3 protein results from TCRdb running MiXCR on the multiplex PCR reads. The table records about 9,800 distinct CDR3 sequences, roughly two fifths of them present only once. Peripheral blood genomic DNA, not sorted cells or RNA, was the template. These data belong to a study of T cell repertoires in aging, cancer and after chemotherapy. Turning to the study itself: Some 9.4 million TCR reads made up the full dataset.

CDR1 is GTSNPN and CDR2 is SVGIG in the germline V gene (reference sequence). The CDR3 is 14 amino acids. V lost 2 bases, J lost 5 bases, and 15 bases lay in between. Study-wide results and caveats: Untreated cancer patients had significantly lower blood TCR diversity than age-matched healthy donors. In each cancer cohort, median generation probability increased across chemotherapy, suggesting thymic output rebounded. Loss of evenness, beyond lost richness, contributed to age-related TCR diversity decline in cancer patients.

The sequence was collected from a human donor in good health. The V call is TRBV30, the J call TRBJ1-2; D perhaps matches TRBD1 (6 bases). What was sequenced was blood. CDR3 coding DNA: TGTGCCTGGAGTCGTAGTCTGGGGGCATATGGCTACACCTTC. Amino acids: CAWSRSLGAYGYTF.